This T cell receptor (beta chain) originates from a study of cytotoxic CD8 clonotypes in ibrutinib-treated CLL. V shed 4 bases, J shed 10 bases, and the junction held 13 bases outside the gene matches. This CDR3 comprises 15 residues. The germline V gene has CDR1 MNHEY and CDR2 SVGAGI. The repertoire was sequenced with immunoSEQ multiplex PCR; TCRdb's copy has only in-frame clones and lacks some. In the table there are about 84,000 clones, around 84% of which are singletons. General observations from the study: Clonality rose at ibrutinib response, held steady in sustained remission, and fell toward baseline at progression.

Note on this clone: Its target is unknown.

The clonotype comes from a human donor with chronic lymphocytic leukemia. This material consisted of PBMCs, taken before ibrutinib treatment. The chain joins TRBV6-5 to TRBJ2-1, with 7 bases lining up with TRBD2. CDR3 DNA: TGTGCCAGCAGTTCTAGCGGAGCCCGACCGAGGGAGCAGTTCTTC. It translates to CASSSSGARPREQFF.